This T cell receptor (beta chain) was sequenced during a study of blood T cells in healthy people across ages. Germline CDR1 and CDR2: KGHDR and SFDVKD. CDR3 length equals 12 residues. Primers used in a second PCR of roughly 6 to 11 cycles were a sample-barcoded 5' primer and a J-beta primer mix. Through a template-switch adaptor with 12 random nucleotides, each cDNA molecule received a tag. TCRdb used MiXCR to reprocess the 5' RACE reads, holding one entry per CDR3 protein. The data show more than 1,000,000 distinct CDR3 sequences, around 27% seen once. In this sample, this clonotype turned up a few times. Its antigen is unknown. The junction differs from germline at one of its ends, possibly a read error. Study-level points and caveats: In long-lived donors, naive CD4+ cell counts and diversity exceeded those of aged donors. Using unsorted PBMCs precluded a conclusive naive versus antigen-experienced comparison.

A further study also used this sample, focusing on T cells of mothers and their children. From that report: T cell clones that were persistent and microchimeric went undetected.

The sequencing input was blood. This receptor was obtained from a girl aged 2-9 years in good health. V usage is TRBV24-1 and J usage is TRBJ1-2, with D perhaps matching TRBD1 (6 bases). CDR3 residues: CATRDNRDGYTF. CDR3 nucleotide sequence: TGTGCAACCAGGGACAACCGGGATGGCTACACCTTC.